The clone carrying this TCR beta chain was detected only a few times. The data belong to a study of T cell repertoires in aging, cancer and after chemotherapy. Amplification of TCR beta used genomic DNA extracted from peripheral blood. A mixed TRB-A/B primer pool amplified rearranged TRB by multiplex touch-down PCR. TCRdb reanalysed the multiplex PCR reads using MiXCR and keeps one entry per CDR3 protein. Among 7,500 or so distinct CDR3 sequences listed, 40% were seen once. Material: blood. The source of this sequence is a human donor in good health.

The CDR3 here is CASSVPGILETQYF. In DNA form, the CDR3 reads TGTGCCAGTAGTGTTCCTGGCATCCTAGAGACCCAGTACTTC. The genes are TRBV19 and TRBJ2-5; D ambiguous. CDR3 length: 14 amino acids. Germline CDR1 and CDR2: LNHDA and SQIVND (reference sequence). With 5 bases removed from V and 4 bases from J, the gap between germline ends came to 14 bases. Combining the CDR3 with reference TRBV19 and TRBJ2-5 gives the whole variable domain DGGITQSPKYLFRKEGQNVTLSCEQNLNHDAMYWYRQDPGQGLRLIYYSQIVNDFQKGDIAEGYSVSREKKESFPLTVTSAQKNPTAFYLCASSVPGILETQYFGPGTRLLVL.